This T cell receptor beta chain appears in the sequencing data of a study of technical replicates of blood from a few donors (dated 2017 in TCRdb). Regarding this clone: The antigen this receptor binds is unknown. The input lacks base qualities; no much larger clone sits a single base away.

Libraries were made using the immunoSEQ multiplex PCR assay. The immuneACCESS repertoire file appears here via TCRdb, limited to in-frame rearrangements. These files lack a portion of the clones; in checked studies, under half of the deficit traces to unresolved V genes, and the cause of the others is not known. The sample contains 60,000 to 75,000 clones, about 97% of them found a single time. Jointly, the top ten make up around 0.29% of the sample. In the germline V gene, CDR1 corresponds to SGHRS and CDR2 to YFSETQ. Reading from cysteine to phenylalanine, the CDR3 counts 14 amino acids. The DNA shown is the 42-base CDR3, in frame from base 1. V trim: 5 bases; J trim: 1 base; unmatched bases: 2.

Here the chain combines TRBV5-1 and TRBJ2-3; 9 bases in the middle match TRBD2. This sequence originates from a human donor in good health. Sequenced: T cells isolated from PBMCs. In nucleotide form, the sequence is TGCGCCAGCAGAAGACTAGCGGGCACAGATACGCAGTATTTT. It specifies CASRRLAGTDTQYF. Supplemented by the reference TRBV5-1 and TRBJ2-3 proteins around the CDR3, the complete variable domain is KAGVTQTPRYLIKTRGQQVTLSCSPISGHRSVSWYQQTPGQGLQFLFEYFSETQRNKGNFPGRFSGRQFSNSRSEMNVSTLELGDSALYLCASRRLAGTDTQYFGPGTRLTVL.